The 5 T cell receptor beta chains below come from one sample, sequenced in a study of blood T cells in healthy people across ages. Then a second PCR, running about 7 to 11 cycles, was carried out with a sample-barcoded 5' primer and a J-beta primer mix. MiXCR, run by TCRdb on the 5' RACE reads, gives a single entry per CDR3 protein. The repertoire has 850,000 to 950,000 distinct CDR3 sequences, 29% of them found once; the top ten carry 15% to 20%. The sample was blood. The source is a woman older than 75 in good health.

The rearrangement joins TRBV6-2 or TRBV6-3 to TRBJ2-5; the match to TRBD1 covers 9 bases. The CDR3 length is 15 residues. Germline trimming cut 8 bases from V and 4 bases from J; bases unmatched to any gene: 11. Per the germline V gene, CDR1 is MNHEY and CDR2 is SVGEGT. The CDR3 loop is CASRNNRGLRETQYF. The CDR3 DNA is TGTGCCAGCCGTAATAACAGGGGGCTTCGAGAGACCCAGTACTTC.

This clonotype showed up many times. V is TRBV15 and J is TRBJ2-3; D is perhaps TRBD2 (6 bases). The V gene's germline CDR1 is LNHNV and CDR2 YYDKDF (reference sequence). V lost 0 bases and J 2 bases, leaving 18 bases between the germline ends. The CDR3 has 18 residues. In nucleotides, the CDR3 is TGTGCCACCAGCAGAGATGCCCCTAAGGCGGGACTCACAGATACGCAGTATTTT. It codes for CATSRDAPKAGLTDTQYF. Looking up the rest from reference TRBV15 and TRBJ2-3 gives the full variable domain: DAMVIQNPRYQVTQFGKPVTLSCSQTLNHNVMYWYQQKSSQAPKLLFHYYDKDFNNEADTPDNFQSRRPNTSFCFLDIRSPGLGDTAMYLCATSRDAPKAGLTDTQYFGPGTRLTVL.

The rearrangement uses TRBV30 and TRBJ2-5, with TRBD2 identical over 13 bases. CDR1 GTSNPN and CDR2 SVGIG come from the germline V gene (reference sequence). This CDR3 is built from 15 residues. Unmatched junction bases numbered 5, after V lost 3 bases and J lost 4 bases. The chain's CDR3 is CAWSPGLAGIETQYF. The CDR3, as DNA: TGTGCCTGGAGCCCGGGACTAGCGGGGATAGAGACCCAGTACTTC. The entire variable domain, with the rest obtained from reference TRBV30 and TRBJ2-5, is as follows: SQTIHQWPATLVQPVGSPLSLECTVEGTSNPNLYWYRQAAGRGLQLLFYSVGIGQISSEVPQNLSASRPQDRQFILSSKKLLLSDSGFYLCAWSPGLAGIETQYFGPGTRLLVL.

Of note for this clonotype: The junction departs from the called germline gene at one end, perhaps through a read error. This chain connects TRBV6-5 to TRBJ1-4; no clear D gene. CDR1 MNHEY and CDR2 SVGAGI come from the germline V gene. The CDR3 has 12 amino acids. DNA of the CDR3: TGTGCCAGCACTAGCCAAGGCGGAAAACGGTTTTTT. Protein: CASTSQGGKRFF.

The V gene is TRBV9, the J gene TRBJ2-1; weak D call: TRBD2 (7 bases). Trimming took 3 bases from V and 3 from J, leaving 16 bases between them. Germline V gene data show CDR1 as SGDLS and CDR2 as YYNGEE. This CDR3 has 16 residues. CDR3 nucleotides: TGTGCCAGCAGCGGACATGGGGGGGGGCACTACAATGAGCAGTTCTTC. Its protein product is CASSGHGGGHYNEQFF.